One and the same sample provided the 13 T cell receptor beta chains below, sequenced in a study of Tregs in tolerant kidney transplant recipients. Measured with immunoSEQ multiplex PCR; TCRdb has only the in-frame clones, and not every one. The data hold tens of thousands of clones, with more than 80% observed a single time. The specimen was Tregs from blood. The receptors were gathered from a human donor in good health.

The chain uses TRBV11-1 and TRBJ2-2; the D gene could be TRBD1 or TRBD2 (5 bases each). The V gene's germline CDR1 is SGHAT and CDR2 FQDESV (reference sequence). V lost 1 base to trimming and J lost 2 bases, with 14 bases between them. This CDR3 contains 17 residues. The CDR3 DNA reads TGTGCCAGCAGCTTAGGACGGGGCAGGGTTAACACCGGGGAGCTGTTTTTT. Encoded protein: CASSLGRGRVNTGELFF.

V gene TRBV7-2 combines with J gene TRBJ2-7, with 12 bases aligning to TRBD2. J was trimmed by 3 bases and V by 2 bases; bases with no gene match: 5. The CDR3 consists of 16 residues. Germline CDR1 SGHTA, CDR2 FQGNSA. The CDR3: CASSLIASGGGYEQYF. The DNA for the CDR3 is TGTGCCAGCAGCTTAATCGCTAGCGGGGGGGGCTACGAGCAGTACTTC. The full variable domain, with the rest looked up from reference TRBV7-2 and TRBJ2-7, is GAGVSQSPSNKVTEKGKDVELRCDPISGHTALYWYRQSLGQGLEFLIYFQGNSAPDKSGLPSDRFSAERTGGSVSTLTIQRTQQEDSAVYLCASSLIASGGGYEQYFGPGTRLTVT.

This chain links TRBV18 with TRBJ2-2; 10 bases align to TRBD2. V lost 3 bases and J lost 2; bases outside the gene matches: 9. Germline lookup yields CDR1 KGHSH and CDR2 LQKENI. This CDR3 has 18 residues. The CDR3 nucleotides are TGTGCCAGCTCACCCGTACTAGCGGGGATTACCAACACCGGGGAGCTGTTTTTT. It translates to CASSPVLAGITNTGELFF.

This chain links TRBV18 with TRBJ1-5, with D perhaps TRBD1 (5 bases). CDR1 is KGHSH and CDR2 is LQKENI in the germline V gene. This CDR3 has 14 amino acids. The ends were cut back, 5 bases at V and 0 bases at J, with 8 bases in the middle. CDR3 nucleotides: TGTGCCAGCTCATCAGGGAGTAGCAATCAGCCCCAGCATTTT. Translation gives CASSSGSSNQPQHF.

The chain carries TRBV5-4 and TRBJ2-7; D may be TRBD1 (5 bases). The CDR3 has 14 residues. V gave up 2 bases and J gave up 2 bases, with 11 bases separating them. Germline V CDR1 and CDR2: SGHNT, YYREEE (reference sequence). The CDR3 loop is CASSFPGWTYEQYF. CDR3 DNA: TGTGCCAGCAGCTTCCCAGGGTGGACCTACGAGCAGTACTTC.

V and J are TRBV6-8 and TRBJ2-6, with D uncertain. CDR3 length equals 17 residues. Trimming shortened V by 2 bases and J by 1 base, and 12 bases separated the two germline ends. Germline CDR1 reads MNHGY; CDR2 reads SAAAGT. CDR3 bases: TGTGCCAGCAGTTACGTAAAAGGGATGTCTGGGGCCAACGTCCTGACTTTC. This encodes CASSYVKGMSGANVLTF.

The chain employs TRBV5-1 and TRBJ2-1; 10 nucleotides agree with TRBD2. The CDR3 totals 17 residues. Trimming cost V 0 bases and J 6 bases; bases outside gene matches: 9. The germline V gene has CDR1 SGHRS and CDR2 YFSETQ. In DNA form, the CDR3 reads TGCGCCAGCAGCTTGGCGTTGACTAGCGGGTCCACCAATGAGCAGTTCTTC. It translates to CASSLALTSGSTNEQFF.

The rearrangement uses TRBV4-1 and TRBJ2-5; 8 nucleotides agree with TRBD1. The trim removed 4 bases at V and 2 bases at J, leaving 6 bases unmatched. The CDR3 is made up of 15 amino acids. Germline V CDR1 and CDR2: MGHRA, YSYEKL. The DNA of the CDR3 is TGCGCCAGCAGCCCACGGACAGGGAGGCAAGAGACCCAGTACTTC. It is translated as CASSPRTGRQETQYF.

V usage is TRBV10-3 and J usage is TRBJ2-5; D is unclear. V lost 4 bases and J lost 2, with 5 bases in between. Germline lookup yields CDR1 ENHRY and CDR2 SYGVKD. The CDR3 has 12 residues. CDR3 sequence reads: CAISGQQETQYF. CDR3 nucleotides: TGTGCCATCAGTGGCCAGCAAGAGACCCAGTACTTC.

The rearrangement joins TRBV27 to TRBJ1-2; D not resolved. V lost 5 bases and J lost 3, with 19 bases in between. CDR1 and CDR2 (germline): MNHEY, SMNVEV (reference sequence). This CDR3 region has 16 residues. The CDR3 DNA sequence: TGTGCCAGCAGTCCTACTTCCGGGGTTCGGGACTATGGCTACACCTTC. Protein sequence: CASSPTSGVRDYGYTF.

The chain couples TRBV10-3 to TRBJ2-5; 8 positions agree with TRBD2. Matching the DNA end better, TRBJ2-7 makes the J call doubtful. Germline CDR1 reads ENHRY; CDR2 reads SYGVKD. The length of the CDR3 is 14 residues. DNA of the CDR3: TGTGCCACCATGAGCGGGGGAGGTTCCTACGAGCAGTACTTC. Translated: CATMSGGGSYEQYF.

The chain has TRBV30 and TRBJ1-4; D possibly corresponds to TRBD1 (5 bases). Germline lookup yields CDR1 GTSNPN and CDR2 SVGIG (reference sequence). The CDR3 covers 13 residues. V lost 3 bases, J lost 7 bases, and 12 bases lay in between. CDR3 sequence (DNA): TGTGCCTGGAGCGGGGGAGCCCCTGAAAAACTGTTTTTT. As protein: CAWSGGAPEKLFF.

The V gene is TRBV7-8, the J gene TRBJ2-6, with TRBD1 matching over 8 bases. The ends lost 5 bases at V and 0 bases at J; junction bases unmatched: 6. Germline lookup yields CDR1 SGHVS and CDR2 FQNEAQ. The CDR3 totals 17 residues. The DNA for the CDR3 is TGTGCCAGCAGCAGGGGACAGGCCAGCTCTGGGGCCAACGTCCTGACTTTC. As protein: CASSRGQASSGANVLTF. The full variable domain, with the rest looked up from reference TRBV7-8 and TRBJ2-6, is GAGVSQSPRYKVAKRGQDVALRCDPISGHVSLFWYQQALGQGPEFLTYFQNEAQLDKSGLPSDRFFAERPEGSVSTLKIQRTQQEDSAVYLCASSRGQASSGANVLTFGAGSRLTVL.